The 23 T cell receptor beta chains in this list originate from one sample, sequenced in a study of shared clonotypes between healthy human individuals. Profiling relied on immunoSEQ multiplex PCR, and the TCRdb table lists in-frame clones only, not all of them. The data hold some 500,000 clones, with approximately 95% observed a single time. The sample was naive CD4+ T cells sorted from blood. Subset of the sample: CD45RA+ positively selected. These receptors came from a woman aged 30 to 39 in good health.

The chain joins TRBV7-9 to TRBJ2-1, with 8 bases lining up with TRBD2. CDR3 length: 14 residues. Looked up from germline, CDR1 is SEHNR and CDR2 is FQNEAQ (reference sequence). V was pared by 5 bases and J by 5 bases, with 5 bases of the junction left unmatched. CDR3 protein: CASSPTSDNNEQFF. The CDR3 DNA sequence: TGTGCCAGCAGCCCGACTAGCGATAACAATGAGCAGTTCTTC. Full variable domain (outside the CDR3, taken from reference TRBV7-9 and TRBJ2-1): DTGVSQNPRHKITKRGQNVTFRCDPISEHNRLYWYRQTLGQGPEFLTYFQNEAQLEKSRLLSDRFSAERPKGSFSTLEIQRTEQGDSAMYLCASSPTSDNNEQFFGPGTRLTVL.

The rearrangement uses TRBV19 and TRBJ2-4, with TRBD2 identical over 9 bases. There are 16 residues in the CDR3. Germline V gene sequence: CDR1 LNHDA, CDR2 SQIVND (reference sequence). J gave up 0 bases and V 5 bases, and 5 bases lay outside the gene matches. The CDR3 DNA sequence: TGTGCCAGTAGTGCCCGACTAGCGGAAGCCAAAAACATTCAGTACTTC. The encoded protein is CASSARLAEAKNIQYF.

The chain joins TRBV28 to TRBJ1-1; D gene ambiguous. Germline CDR1 and CDR2: MDHEN and SYDVKM. Trimming removed 2 bases from V and 1 base from J, with 11 bases in between. The CDR3 runs 15 residues. CDR3 in DNA: TGTGCCAGCAGTTTACGGGGTCAGAAGAACACTGAAGCTTTCTTT. Residues: CASSLRGQKNTEAFF.

J is TRBJ2-2 and V is TRBV30; D could derive from TRBD1 or TRBD2 (5 bases each). This CDR3 is 14 amino acids long. Germline-derived CDR1 and CDR2 are GTSNPN and SVGIG (reference sequence). V was trimmed by 4 bases and J by 5 bases, leaving 14 bases between them. The DNA for the CDR3 is TGTGCCTGGAACGGGGCCGCGAGGACCGGGGAGCTGTTTTTT. It is translated as CAWNGAARTGELFF.

The genes are TRBV18 and TRBJ2-6; D is undetermined. V lost 1 base to trimming and J lost 3 bases, with 10 bases between them. From germline, CDR1 is KGHSH and CDR2 LQKENI. CDR3 size: 16 residues. CDR3: CASSPLPGHGANVLTF. The DNA of the CDR3 is TGTGCCAGCTCACCACTCCCCGGCCATGGGGCCAACGTCCTGACTTTC.

The gene calls are TRBV29-1 and TRBJ1-2; TRBD1 agrees at 9 bases. Germline CDR1 and CDR2: SQVTM and ANQGSEA. The J segment lost 4 bases and the V segment lost 7 bases, leaving 7 bases of the junction unmatched. The CDR3 runs to 13 residues. This chain's CDR3 is CSAKTGGFYGYTF. In DNA, the CDR3 is TGCAGCGCCAAAACAGGGGGCTTCTATGGCTACACCTTC.

The chain has TRBV28 and TRBJ2-7; the D is unclear. Trimming cost V 8 bases and J 4 bases, with 12 bases left between them. The CDR3 sequence is 12 residues long. The germline CDR1 and CDR2 sequences are MDHEN and SYDVKM. DNA for the CDR3: TGTGCCAGCTCCATACCGGGTTACGAGCAGTACTTC. Its translation: CASSIPGYEQYF.

The chain has TRBV10-1 and TRBJ2-1, with TRBD2 matching over 8 bases. The length of the CDR3 is 16 residues. V lost 5 bases to trimming and J lost 5 bases; unmatched junction nucleotides: 11. Per the germline V gene, CDR1 is WNHNN and CDR2 is SYGVQD (reference sequence). The CDR3: CASSFHAGGKNNEQFF. CDR3 sequence (DNA): TGCGCCAGCAGTTTTCATGCGGGAGGCAAAAACAATGAGCAGTTCTTC.

This chain connects TRBV14 to TRBJ2-1, with 14 bases aligning to TRBD2. Germline-derived CDR1 and CDR2 are SGHDN and FVKESK. V was pared by 0 bases and J by 9 bases, with 10 bases of the junction left unmatched. This CDR3 is built from 18 residues. This CDR3 is CASSQDVVRLAGGVEQFF. For the CDR3, the DNA is TGTGCCAGCAGCCAAGATGTCGTCCGACTAGCGGGAGGGGTTGAGCAGTTCTTC.

CDR3 residues: CASSRETGKNEKLFF. The CDR3 coding sequence is TGTGCCAGCAGTCGGGAGACAGGGAAGAATGAAAAACTGTTTTTT. The chain recombines TRBV6-5 with TRBJ1-4; 7 bases line up with TRBD1. The CDR3 has 15 amino acids. The germline V gene has CDR1 MNHEY and CDR2 SVGAGI. The trim removed 5 bases at V and 5 bases at J, leaving 8 bases unmatched.

The CDR3 nucleotides are TGCGCCAGCAGCTTGGACGGGGGCGAGGAGACCCAGTACTTC. Protein sequence: CASSLDGGEETQYF. The rearrangement joins TRBV5-1 to TRBJ2-5; D possibly matches TRBD1 or TRBD2 (6 bases each). V was pared by 0 bases and J by 5 bases, with 11 bases between. Germline V CDR1 and CDR2: SGHRS, YFSETQ. CDR3 length equals 14 residues. Supplemented by reference TRBV5-1 and TRBJ2-5, the full variable domain reads KAGVTQTPRYLIKTRGQQVTLSCSPISGHRSVSWYQQTPGQGLQFLFEYFSETQRNKGNFPGRFSGRQFSNSRSEMNVSTLELGDSALYLCASSLDGGEETQYFGPGTRLLVL.

Written as DNA, the CDR3 is TGCGCCTCCAGGAGTGGGCCGACTAGCGAAAGGGGTGAGCAGTTCTTC. It encodes CASRSGPTSERGEQFF. This chain joins TRBV4-1 and TRBJ2-1; 8 positions match TRBD2. V lost 11 bases to trimming and J lost 9 bases; unmatched junction nucleotides: 21. This CDR3 region has 16 residues. From germline, CDR1 is MGHRA and CDR2 YSYEKL.

CDR3 amino acids: CASSPIQGEGQPQHF. In DNA, the CDR3 is TGTGCCAGCTCACCGATACAGGGTGAGGGTCAGCCCCAGCATTTT. The V gene is TRBV18, the J gene TRBJ1-5, with a weak D call TRBD1 (6 bases). Looked up from germline, CDR1 is KGHSH and CDR2 is LQKENI. CDR3 length equals 15 residues. V was shortened by 3 bases and J by 6 bases, with 15 bases between the two germline ends.

The rearrangement links TRBV7-9 to TRBJ2-7; 10 positions agree with TRBD2. The germline CDR1 and CDR2 sequences are SEHNR and FQNEAQ (reference sequence). The CDR3 covers 19 residues. V lost 4 bases and J lost 2; bases outside the gene matches: 17. The CDR3: CASSSMGLTGLARPYEQYF. CDR3 nucleotides: TGTGCCAGCAGCTCCATGGGGCTAACGGGACTAGCGAGACCCTACGAGCAGTACTTC. Using reference TRBV7-9 and TRBJ2-7 for the parts outside the CDR3, the full variable domain is DTGVSQNPRHKITKRGQNVTFRCDPISEHNRLYWYRQTLGQGPEFLTYFQNEAQLEKSRLLSDRFSAERPKGSFSTLEIQRTEQGDSAMYLCASSSMGLTGLARPYEQYFGPGTRLTVT.

The V call is TRBV27, the J call TRBJ1-1; the match to TRBD1 covers 9 bases. With V trimmed by 5 bases and J by 2 bases, 6 bases remained unmatched. Germline CDR1 reads MNHEY; CDR2 reads SMNVEV (reference sequence). This CDR3 contains 15 residues. The CDR3 sequence is CASSTRQGENTEAFF. The CDR3 DNA follows: TGTGCCAGCAGTACCCGACAGGGGGAAAACACTGAAGCTTTCTTT.

The chain is built from TRBV5-1 and TRBJ2-2; no firm D call. V was clipped by 5 bases and J by 7 bases, with 21 bases between them. Per the germline V gene, CDR1 is SGHRS and CDR2 is YFSETQ. The CDR3 covers 16 residues. CDR3 amino acids: CASRSLLGPGRGELFF. The DNA of the CDR3 is TGCGCCAGCAGATCCCTTTTGGGTCCAGGTCGCGGGGAGCTGTTTTTT.

The chain uses TRBV2 and TRBJ2-7; 12 nucleotides match TRBD2. Germline V gene sequence: CDR1 SNHLY, CDR2 FYNNEI. The CDR3 contains 15 residues. With V trimmed by 6 bases and J by 0 bases, 3 bases remained unmatched. The CDR3 sequence is CASRQTSGSSYEQYF. The CDR3 bases are TGTGCCAGCAGGCAGACTAGCGGGAGCTCCTACGAGCAGTACTTC.

The V and J genes are TRBV11-2 and TRBJ2-7; 7 bases agree with TRBD1. The length of the CDR3 is 14 residues. The J segment lost 3 bases and the V segment lost 3 bases, leaving 5 bases of the junction unmatched. Germline lookup yields CDR1 SGHAT and CDR2 FQNNGV. The CDR3 loop reads CASSFSRDSYEQYF. DNA of the CDR3: TGTGCCAGCAGCTTCTCCCGGGACAGCTACGAGCAGTACTTC.

The V call is TRBV7-6, the J call TRBJ2-5; possible D gene TRBD1, 6 bases. Matching the DNA end better, TRBJ2-7 makes the J call doubtful. Germline CDR1 is SGHVS and CDR2 is FNYEAQ. The CDR3 length is 14 residues. CDR3 sequence: CASSNLQGSNEQYF. In nucleotides, the CDR3 is TGTGCCAGCAGCAACCTCCAGGGGTCCAACGAGCAGTACTTC.

This clone has only one observation. The chain joins TRBV28 to TRBJ2-7; D may correspond to TRBD1 or TRBD2 (5 bases each). V was cut by 6 bases and J by 11 bases, with 17 bases left in between. The CDR3 consists of 12 residues. CDR1 is MDHEN, CDR2 SYDVKM, per germline. The CDR3 region is CASSEGARDEYF. The CDR3 nucleotides read TGTGCCAGCAGCGAAGGGGCCAGGGACGAGTACTTC.

This chain connects TRBV7-3 to TRBJ2-2; 10 bases map to TRBD2. J was trimmed by 4 bases and V by 5 bases; bases with no gene match: 10. Germline CDR1 is SGHTA and CDR2 is FQGTGA. The CDR3 totals 17 residues. The CDR3 nucleotides are TGTGCCAGCAGCCCCACAAGACTAGCGGGTGCCACCGGGGAGCTGTTTTTT. The encoded protein is CASSPTRLAGATGELFF.

This chain uses TRBV7-2 with TRBJ1-2; maybe TRBD1 (6 bases). V lost 2 bases and J lost 4, with 11 bases in between. Germline V gene sequence: CDR1 SGHTA, CDR2 FQGNSA. This CDR3 has 14 amino acids. In DNA, the CDR3 is TGTGCCAGCAGCTTACTACAGGGTGGCTATGGCTACACCTTC. As protein: CASSLLQGGYGYTF.

J is TRBJ1-2 and V is TRBV4-1, with TRBD1 matching 7 bases. J gave up 3 bases and V 3 bases, and 1 base lay outside the gene matches. This CDR3 comprises 13 residues. CDR1 and CDR2 from the germline V gene are MGHRA and YSYEKL. CDR3 bases: TGCGCCAGCAGCCAGGACAGGTACTATGGCTACACCTTC. It codes for CASSQDRYYGYTF.